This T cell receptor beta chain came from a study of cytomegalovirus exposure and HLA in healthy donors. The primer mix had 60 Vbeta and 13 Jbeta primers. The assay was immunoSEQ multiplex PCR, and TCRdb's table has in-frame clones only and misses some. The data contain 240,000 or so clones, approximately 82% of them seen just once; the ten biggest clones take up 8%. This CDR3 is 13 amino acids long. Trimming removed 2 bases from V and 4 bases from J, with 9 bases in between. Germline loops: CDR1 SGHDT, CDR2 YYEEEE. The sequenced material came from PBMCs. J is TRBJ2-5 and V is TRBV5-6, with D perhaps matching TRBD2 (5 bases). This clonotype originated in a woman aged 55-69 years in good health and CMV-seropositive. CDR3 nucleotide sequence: TGTGCCAGCAGCTTAGGAAGCGGAGAGACCCAGTACTTC. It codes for CASSLGSGETQYF.